Each of the 11 T cell receptor beta chains below was sequenced from the same sample in a study of CD8 T cell repertoires and HIV-1 epitope variants. Their antigens remain unidentified. Profiling relied on immunoSEQ multiplex PCR, and the TCRdb table lists in-frame clones only, not all of them. The table shows about 5,000 clones, with about two thirds occurring only once. The source material was cultured CD8+ T cells derived from PBMCs. These TCRs come from a male donor with HIV.

The chain joins TRBV13 to TRBJ2-2, with a possible D match to TRBD2 (5 bases). This CDR3 is built from 15 residues. Germline CDR1 and CDR2: PRHDT and FYEKMQ (reference sequence). With 5 bases removed from V and 1 base from J, the gap between germline ends came to 11 bases. The CDR3 DNA reads TGTGCCAGCAGCCCGGGGAGAGGGAACACCGGGGAGCTGTTTTTT. This translates into CASSPGRGNTGELFF.

With respect to this clone: This sample also contains other DNA sequences that code for the same CDR3. The chain is built from TRBV15 and TRBJ1-2; a weak D match, TRBD1 (5 bases). Trimming took 2 bases from V and 3 from J, leaving 7 bases between them. The CDR3 runs to 13 residues. The germline CDR1 and CDR2 sequences are LNHNV and YYDKDF (reference sequence). CDR3 DNA sequence: TGTGCCACCAGCAGACGGGGGGACTATGGCTACACCTTC. It encodes CATSRRGDYGYTF.

The chain couples TRBV11-2 to TRBJ2-3; no clear D. Per germline, CDR1 SGHAT and CDR2 FQNNGV. This CDR3 region has 13 residues. V shed 6 bases and J shed 0 bases, with 7 bases lying between them. The CDR3 DNA reads TGTGCCAGCAGTTCTAAAAGCACAGATACGCAGTATTTT. It translates to CASSSKSTDTQYF.

The V and J genes are TRBV6-5 and TRBJ2-5; 11 positions agree with TRBD2. This CDR3 region has 16 residues. V shed 0 bases and J 1 base; nucleotides not matched to a gene: 1. Germline assignment: CDR1 MNHEY and CDR2 SVGAGI. The CDR3 reads CASSYSGTSGQETQYF. The CDR3 DNA sequence: TGTGCCAGCAGTTACTCCGGGACTAGCGGCCAAGAGACCCAGTACTTC.

The V gene is TRBV7-9, the J gene TRBJ2-2, with a possible D match to TRBD2 (5 bases). The germline V gene encodes CDR1 SEHNR and CDR2 FQNEAQ (reference sequence). V was clipped by 4 bases and J by 4 bases, with 10 bases between them. This CDR3 has 14 residues. The CDR3 DNA reads as TGTGCCAGCAGCTGGACTCCGAGCACCGGGGAGCTGTTTTTT. It codes for CASSWTPSTGELFF.

This clone was found a few times. This sequence joins TRBV7-8 and TRBJ2-7, with D perhaps being TRBD1 or TRBD2 (5 bases each). The CDR3 spans 14 residues. Trimming removed 4 bases at V and 0 bases at J, with 10 bases between. Germline lookup yields CDR1 SGHVS and CDR2 FQNEAQ. The CDR3: CASSSGTSSYEQYF. For the CDR3, the DNA is TGTGCCAGCAGCTCAGGGACCTCCTCCTACGAGCAGTACTTC.

The J gene is TRBJ2-6, the V gene TRBV6-5; either TRBD1 or TRBD2 may supply D (6 bases each). Germline V gene data show CDR1 as MNHEY and CDR2 as SVGAGI. This CDR3 contains 15 residues. V lost 6 bases and J lost 1, with 10 bases in between. CDR3 nucleotides: TGTGCCAGCAGCGAGGGGGGTTCTGGGGCCAACGTCCTGACTTTC. It encodes CASSEGGSGANVLTF.

This sequence joins TRBV7-6 and TRBJ2-4; D is possibly TRBD2 (6 bases). The CDR3 loop spans 15 amino acids. The germline V and J ends were trimmed by 5 bases and 0 bases, with 11 bases remaining between them. Germline V gene sequence: CDR1 SGHVS, CDR2 FNYEAQ. The CDR3 DNA reads as TGTGCCAGCAGCCCTCGGGACTTAGCCAAAAACATTCAGTACTTC. Protein sequence: CASSPRDLAKNIQYF. Supplemented by reference TRBV7-6 and TRBJ2-4, the full variable domain reads GAGVSQSPRYKVTKRGQDVALRCDPISGHVSLYWYRQALGQGPEFLTYFNYEAQQDKSGLPNDRFSAERPEGSISTLTIQRTEQRDSAMYRCASSPRDLAKNIQYFGAGTRLSVL.

The chain recombines TRBV5-6 with TRBJ1-2; unclear D gene. Germline values: CDR1 SGHDT, CDR2 YYEEEE. Deletions cut 4 bases from V and 5 bases from J, with 9 bases between. This CDR3 is built from 12 residues. CDR3 DNA sequence: TGTGCCAGCAGCGCGGGTACTTATGGCTACACCTTC. Amino acids: CASSAGTYGYTF.

V gene TRBV28 combines with J gene TRBJ1-5; D unresolved. Per germline, CDR1 MDHEN and CDR2 SYDVKM. The CDR3 is 15 amino acids. The V end lost 1 base, the J end lost 2 bases, and 9 bases lay between the germline ends. In DNA, the CDR3 is TGTGCCAGCAGTTTATCCTGGGGAGGCAATCAGCCCCAGCATTTT. Its translation is CASSLSWGGNQPQHF. Full variable domain (missing parts from reference TRBV28 and TRBJ1-5): DVKVTQSSRYLVKRTGEKVFLECVQDMDHENMFWYRQDPGLGLRLIYFSYDVKMKEKGDIPEGYSVSREKKERFSLILESASTNQTSMYLCASSLSWGGNQPQHFGDGTRLSIL.

The table lists this clone with a few counts. The chain employs TRBV7-9 and TRBJ2-3; tentative D call: TRBD2 (6 bases). V was pared by 5 bases and J by 3 bases, with 15 bases between. This CDR3 has 15 amino acids. In germline, CDR1 is SEHNR, CDR2 FQNEAQ (reference sequence). In nucleotides, the CDR3 is TGTGCCAGCAGCGCTCGGGACTCGGCGACAGATACGCAGTATTTT. It is translated as CASSARDSATDTQYF.